The clone carrying this T cell receptor beta chain turned up a few times. The antigen remains unidentified. This sample was included in a study of T cell repertoires in cytomegalovirus infection. Study-wide context: HLA-B-restricted CMV epitopes that are well studied, plus recently identified HLA-C-restricted ones, were used by the study. Public signatures in TCR beta pointed to CMV infection and matching HLA type. The study's findings and limits: Public TCR beta family frequency separated CMV-and-HLA carriers, including in an independent cohort. Clonotypes of TCR beta that were HLA-C-restricted and CMV-specific dominated the ex vivo response.

TCRdb redid the calling of the reads with MiXCR, one entry per CDR3 protein. The sample lists a few hundred thousand distinct CDR3 sequences, about 27% occurring once. Specimen: cultured PBMCs, collected from culture after CMV antigen stimulation. The sequence derives from a human donor in good health (CMV status not recorded). Some clones in this sample may be carry-over from other donors' samples.

The CDR3 spells CASSFGEKTEAFF. The CDR3 bases are TGTGCCAGCAGTTTCGGCGAGAAGACTGAAGCTTTCTTT. This rearrangement joins TRBV6-5 to TRBJ1-1; D is unclear. V was clipped by 4 bases and J by 5 bases, with 11 bases between them. From germline, CDR1 is MNHEY and CDR2 SVGAGI. The CDR3 is 13 amino acids.